One sample yielded the 20 T cell receptor beta chains listed below, sequenced in a study of sequential checkpoint blockade in melanoma. TCRdb keeps only in-frame clones here, not all; method: immunoSEQ multiplex PCR. Of about 18,000 clones listed, 73% were seen once; the top ten hold roughly 5.2%. Indicated treatment: randomized to nivolumab then ipilimumab (arm A) or the reverse (arm B). The sample was tumor tissue (inferred from file names), taken from a patient given nivolumab and ipilimumab in sequence. The receptors were sampled from a human donor with melanoma.

This chain uses TRBV5-1 with TRBJ2-1; D perhaps matches TRBD2 (6 bases). Looked up from germline, CDR1 is SGHRS and CDR2 is YFSETQ. V gave up 0 bases and J gave up 2 bases, with 6 bases separating them. The CDR3 sequence is 14 residues long. Here the CDR3 reads CASSLGLAYNEQFF. The CDR3 nucleotides are TGCGCCAGCAGCTTGGGACTAGCCTACAATGAGCAGTTCTTC.

This clone was found a few times. The genes are TRBV19 and TRBJ1-3, with D maybe TRBD1 (6 bases). CDR3 length: 16 residues. Per the germline V gene, CDR1 is LNHDA and CDR2 is SQIVND (reference sequence). The V end lost 7 bases, the J end lost 0 bases, and 16 bases lay between the germline ends. CDR3 loop: CASIPRRGSSGNTIYF. DNA for the CDR3: TGTGCCAGTATCCCCCGCAGGGGAAGCTCTGGAAACACCATATATTTT.

This chain links TRBV6-8 with TRBJ2-3, with D perhaps given as TRBD1 or TRBD2 (5 bases each). Germline V gives CDR1 MNHGY, CDR2 SAAAGT. The CDR3 runs 15 residues. With 6 bases removed from V and 2 bases from J, the gap between germline ends came to 15 bases. CDR3 region: CASRYGVGATDTQYF. The CDR3 DNA follows: TGTGCCAGCAGGTATGGTGTCGGGGCCACAGATACGCAGTATTTT.

The chain carries TRBV14 and TRBJ2-2; D may be TRBD1 (5 bases). V shed 0 bases and J shed 4 bases, with 15 bases lying between them. This CDR3 comprises 17 residues. Germline CDR1 SGHDN, CDR2 FVKESK. The DNA for the CDR3 is TGTGCCAGCAGCCAAGATCCGGGCAGGGTACTCACCGGGGAGCTGTTTTTT. Translated: CASSQDPGRVLTGELFF. Full variable domain (remainder filled in from reference TRBV14 and TRBJ2-2): EAGVTQFPSHSVIEKGQTVTLRCDPISGHDNLYWYRRVMGKEIKFLLHFVKESKQDESGMPNNRFLAERTGGTYSTLKVQPAELEDSGVYFCASSQDPGRVLTGELFFGEGSRLTVL.

The chain has TRBV29-1 and TRBJ2-3; 10 nucleotides match TRBD2. Germline V gives CDR1 SQVTM, CDR2 ANQGSEA. The CDR3 covers 15 residues. The CDR3: CSVPSSGRGTDTQYF. The CDR3 bases are TGCAGTGTCCCCTCTAGCGGGAGAGGTACAGATACGCAGTATTTT.

The chain links TRBV7-7 to TRBJ1-2; TRBD1 matches at 10 bases. The CDR3 has 15 residues. In germline, CDR1 is SSHAT, CDR2 FNYEAQ (reference sequence). Trimming took 5 bases from V and 8 from J; bases not matched to a gene: 11. Here the CDR3 DNA reads TGTGCCAGCAGCCTTATGGGGACAGGGGAGACCGGCTACACCTTC. It is translated as CASSLMGTGETGYTF.

The chain has TRBV6-8 and TRBJ2-5; either TRBD1 or TRBD2 may supply D (6 bases each). The CDR3 is made up of 14 amino acids. The V end lost 10 bases, the J end lost 5 bases, and 20 bases lay between the germline ends. CDR1 is MNHGY and CDR2 is SAAAGT in the germline V gene. DNA of the CDR3: TGTGCCATCAGACACAGGGATGGAGGGGAGACCCAGTACTTC. Its protein is CAIRHRDGGETQYF.

The chain employs TRBV19 and TRBJ2-7; the match to TRBD1 covers 9 bases. The J segment lost 3 bases and the V segment lost 3 bases, leaving 6 bases of the junction unmatched. There are 15 residues in the CDR3. The germline CDR1 and CDR2 sequences are LNHDA and SQIVND (reference sequence). The CDR3 region has the DNA TGTGCCAGTAGTATGTCGGGGGGACAGGGCTACGAGCAGTACTTC. It translates to CASSMSGGQGYEQYF. The variable domain in full, completed from reference TRBV19 and TRBJ2-7, reads DGGITQSPKYLFRKEGQNVTLSCEQNLNHDAMYWYRQDPGQGLRLIYYSQIVNDFQKGDIAEGYSVSREKKESFPLTVTSAQKNPTAFYLCASSMSGGQGYEQYFGPGTRLTVT.

The chain links TRBV28 to TRBJ1-1, with D maybe TRBD1 (5 bases). This CDR3 contains 14 residues. Germline V lookup: CDR1 MDHEN, CDR2 SYDVKM. V was cut by 6 bases and J by 2 bases, with 13 bases left in between. The CDR3 loop is CASSHQGSNTEAFF. In DNA form, the CDR3 reads TGTGCCAGCAGCCATCAGGGCTCCAACACTGAAGCTTTCTTT.

The CDR3 spells CASVPTGYNQPQHF. CDR3 sequence (DNA): TGTGCCAGTGTTCCCACAGGCTACAATCAGCCCCAGCATTTT. The V and J genes are TRBV19 and TRBJ1-5, with D tentatively TRBD1 (5 bases). V lost 8 bases and J lost 3, with 14 bases in between. The germline V gene encodes CDR1 LNHDA and CDR2 SQIVND (reference sequence). The CDR3 spans 14 residues. The variable domain in full, completed from reference TRBV19 and TRBJ1-5, reads DGGITQSPKYLFRKEGQNVTLSCEQNLNHDAMYWYRQDPGQGLRLIYYSQIVNDFQKGDIAEGYSVSREKKESFPLTVTSAQKNPTAFYLCASVPTGYNQPQHFGDGTRLSIL.

The V call is TRBV7-4, the J call TRBJ2-3, with a possible D match to TRBD1 (5 bases). The V end lost 5 bases, the J end lost 0 bases, and 12 bases lay between the germline ends. Germline-derived CDR1 and CDR2 are SGHVT and SQSDAQ. The CDR3 runs 15 residues. CDR3 bases: TGTGCCAGCAGCACGACAGTATCTAGCACAGATACGCAGTATTTT. Amino acids: CASSTTVSSTDTQYF.

This clone was seen only a few times. V and J are TRBV12-5 and TRBJ1-1; tentative D call: TRBD1 (5 bases). The CDR3 sequence is 15 residues long. CDR1 and CDR2 from the germline V gene are LGHNT and FRNRAP. The CDR3 sequence: CASIMSGRGWTEAFF. The CDR3 DNA reads TGTGCCAGCATCATGAGCGGTCGGGGGTGGACTGAAGCTTTCTTT. Full variable domain (rest looked up from reference TRBV12-5 and TRBJ1-1): DARVTQTPRHKVTEMGQEVTMRCQPILGHNTVFWYRQTMMQGLELLAYFRNRAPLDDSGMPKDRFSAEMPDATLATLKIQPSEPRDSAVYFCASIMSGRGWTEAFFGQGTRLTVV.

The gene calls are TRBV5-1 and TRBJ2-1; D remains ambiguous. Trimming left V 4 bases short and J 5 bases short, with 13 bases between. Germline assignment: CDR1 SGHRS and CDR2 YFSETQ. The CDR3 sequence is 14 residues long. This chain's CDR3 is CASSPGVWDNEQFF. DNA for the CDR3: TGCGCCAGCAGCCCCGGCGTATGGGACAATGAGCAGTTCTTC.

The chain employs TRBV12-5 and TRBJ2-1; D is perhaps TRBD2 (5 bases). The CDR3 runs 13 residues. V lost 4 bases to trimming and J lost 8 bases, with 12 bases between them. Germline V gives CDR1 LGHNT, CDR2 FRNRAP. The CDR3 loop reads CASGSRWGDEQFF. The CDR3 nucleotides read TGTGCTAGTGGTTCACGTTGGGGAGATGAGCAGTTCTTC.

The chain links TRBV7-2 to TRBJ2-3, with a weak D call TRBD1 (5 bases). The germline V and J ends were trimmed by 1 base and 0 bases, with 8 bases remaining between them. This CDR3 is 15 amino acids long. The germline V gene has CDR1 SGHTA and CDR2 FQGNSA. CDR3: CASSLGQYSTDTQYF. In nucleotides, the CDR3 is TGTGCCAGCAGCTTAGGACAGTACAGCACAGATACGCAGTATTTT.

The V gene is TRBV30, the J gene TRBJ1-2; TRBD1 agrees at 8 bases. Germline V gives CDR1 GTSNPN, CDR2 SVGIG (reference sequence). The trim removed 2 bases at V and 5 bases at J, leaving 4 bases unmatched. CDR3 size: 13 residues. The CDR3 sequence: CAWSIRQGYGYTF. In DNA form, the CDR3 reads TGTGCCTGGAGTATCCGACAGGGGTATGGCTACACCTTC. The full variable domain, rest sourced from reference TRBV30 and TRBJ1-2, is SQTIHQWPATLVQPVGSPLSLECTVEGTSNPNLYWYRQAAGRGLQLLFYSVGIGQISSEVPQNLSASRPQDRQFILSSKKLLLSDSGFYLCAWSIRQGYGYTFGSGTRLTVV.

The chain carries TRBV11-3 and TRBJ2-5, with a possible D match to TRBD1 (5 bases). Looked up from germline, CDR1 is SGHNT and CDR2 is YENEEA. Trimming pared 0 bases from V and 1 base from J, leaving 6 bases between. This CDR3 region has 14 residues. This CDR3 reads CASSLETAQETQYF. The CDR3 nucleotides read TGTGCCAGCAGCTTAGAGACAGCCCAAGAGACCCAGTACTTC.

V and J are TRBV30 and TRBJ1-1; D is unresolved. CDR1 is GTSNPN, CDR2 SVGIG, per germline (reference sequence). Trimming left V 0 bases short and J 6 bases short, with 8 bases between. The CDR3 spans 12 residues. Here the CDR3 reads CAWSVGGPEAFF. For the CDR3, the DNA is TGTGCCTGGAGTGTCGGTGGGCCTGAAGCTTTCTTT.

The V call is TRBV25-1, the J call TRBJ2-3; D gene uncertain. Per germline, CDR1 MGHDK and CDR2 SYGVNS. The CDR3 is 13 amino acids. V shed 1 base and J shed 5 bases, with 7 bases lying between them. CDR3 sequence reads: CASSESPVDTQYF. DNA of the CDR3: TGTGCCAGCAGTGAATCCCCAGTAGATACGCAGTATTTT.

The CDR3 loop reads CASSGRPGSLGGELFF. DNA of the CDR3: TGTGCCAGTAGTGGGCGCCCGGGGTCGTTGGGCGGGGAGCTGTTTTTT. The rearrangement joins TRBV19 to TRBJ2-2; a possible D gene is TRBD2 (5 bases). V was cut by 5 bases and J by 7 bases, with 20 bases left in between. The CDR3 covers 16 residues. Germline V CDR1 and CDR2: LNHDA, SQIVND (reference sequence).